One and the same sample provided the 31 T cell receptor beta chains below, sequenced in a study of cytomegalovirus exposure and HLA in healthy donors. The PCR was carried out with 60 Vbeta primers and 13 Jbeta primers. The repertoire was sequenced with immunoSEQ multiplex PCR; TCRdb's copy has only in-frame clones and lacks some. Here the sample spans about 94,000 clones, 75% to 85% being singletons. What was sequenced was PBMCs. These receptors were collected from a woman aged 40 to 50 in good health and CMV-seronegative.

This clone occurred a few times. CDR3 bases: TGTGCCAGCAGCTTGAATCAGGGGACTAACTATGGCTACACCTTC. Its protein is CASSLNQGTNYGYTF. The rearrangement joins TRBV5-4 to TRBJ1-2; D possibly corresponds to TRBD1 (6 bases). V was cut by 1 base and J by 0 bases, with 10 bases left in between. The germline V gene encodes CDR1 SGHNT and CDR2 YYREEE (reference sequence). The CDR3 is 15 amino acids.

This chain connects TRBV7-9 to TRBJ1-2; 8 positions match TRBD1. J was trimmed by 3 bases and V by 10 bases; bases with no gene match: 10. This CDR3 has 14 residues. Germline values: CDR1 SEHNR, CDR2 FQNEAQ (reference sequence). CDR3 sequence: CATGLADRDYGYTF. The DNA of the CDR3 is TGTGCCACCGGATTGGCGGACAGGGACTATGGCTACACCTTC.

The chain joins TRBV28 to TRBJ1-4, with D uncertain. Per the germline V gene, CDR1 is MDHEN and CDR2 is SYDVKM. The length of the CDR3 is 15 residues. Trimming cost V 5 bases and J 8 bases, with 18 bases left between them. The CDR3 spells CASSPLGTKEEKLFF. The CDR3, as DNA: TGTGCCAGCAGTCCGTTGGGCACCAAGGAAGAAAAACTGTTTTTT.

CDR3 protein: CASSIEVGVNYGYTF. In DNA form, the CDR3 reads TGTGCCAGTAGTATAGAAGTAGGAGTGAACTATGGCTACACCTTC. The chain is built from TRBV19 and TRBJ1-2; D uncertain. Deletions cut 0 bases from V and 2 bases from J, with 10 bases between. This CDR3 contains 15 residues. CDR1 and CDR2 (germline): LNHDA, SQIVND (reference sequence).

This sequence joins TRBV30 and TRBJ2-1; D is perhaps TRBD1 (6 bases). This CDR3 contains 14 residues. In germline, CDR1 is GTSNPN, CDR2 SVGIG (reference sequence). V lost 1 base and J 8 bases, leaving 15 bases between the germline ends. CDR3 nucleotides: TGTGCCTGGAGTGGCCGTTGGGGGCCGGATGAGCAGTTCTTC. Its protein is CAWSGRWGPDEQFF. The whole variable domain, remainder taken from reference TRBV30 and TRBJ2-1, is SQTIHQWPATLVQPVGSPLSLECTVEGTSNPNLYWYRQAAGRGLQLLFYSVGIGQISSEVPQNLSASRPQDRQFILSSKKLLLSDSGFYLCAWSGRWGPDEQFFGPGTRLTVL.

The rearrangement links TRBV18 to TRBJ2-7; TRBD1 aligns across 7 bases. The CDR3 length is 13 residues. CDR1 and CDR2 from the germline V gene are KGHSH and LQKENI. V trimming: 5 bases; J trimming: 3 bases; junction bases outside the gene matches: 4. CDR3 nucleotide sequence: TGTGCCAGCTCAGCAAGGGACAGCTACGAGCAGTACTTC. It yields the protein CASSARDSYEQYF.

The chain combines TRBV7-3 with TRBJ1-6, with 7 bases identical to TRBD1. The V gene end was trimmed by 3 bases and the J gene end by 5 bases; junction bases not matched to a gene: 1. The germline V gene encodes CDR1 SGHTA and CDR2 FQGTGA. This CDR3 contains 14 residues. The CDR3 sequence is CASSFTGDNSPLHF. The DNA for the CDR3 is TGTGCCAGCAGCTTTACAGGGGATAATTCACCCCTCCACTTT.

This clone was counted a few times. The V call is TRBV6-6, the J call TRBJ2-7, with 8 bases fitting TRBD2. Looked up from germline, CDR1 is MNHNY and CDR2 is SVGAGI (reference sequence). V dropped 0 bases and J dropped 0; count of bases not matched to a gene: 4. This CDR3 spans 16 amino acids. The CDR3 reads CASSYSERGSSYEQYF. As DNA, the CDR3 is TGTGCCAGCAGTTACTCAGAGCGGGGGAGCTCCTACGAGCAGTACTTC.

As regards this clone: Different DNA sequences within this sample yield the same CDR3. V gene TRBV9 combines with J gene TRBJ2-5; 9 positions match TRBD1. The CDR3 contains 16 residues. Germline V lookup: CDR1 SGDLS, CDR2 YYNGEE. V lost 0 bases, J lost 2 bases, and 5 bases stayed unmatched. The CDR3 DNA follows: TGTGCCAGCAGCGTAGCTAGTGGACAGGGGCAAGAGACCCAGTACTTC. This translates into CASSVASGQGQETQYF.

This chain links TRBV7-2 with TRBJ2-7, with D uncertain. The CDR3 is made up of 12 amino acids. Trimming cost V 3 bases and J 4 bases, with 7 bases left between them. Per the germline V gene, CDR1 is SGHTA and CDR2 is FQGNSA. Here the CDR3 DNA reads TGTGCCAGCAGCTTGGTGGAGTACGAGCAGTACTTC. Protein product: CASSLVEYEQYF.

This chain connects TRBV5-6 to TRBJ1-3, with 7 bases aligning to TRBD1. In germline, CDR1 is SGHDT, CDR2 YYEEEE. The CDR3 has 15 amino acids. V shed 4 bases and J 2 bases; nucleotides not matched to a gene: 6. In DNA form, the CDR3 reads TGTGCCAGCAGCGAATGGACAGGTACTGGAAACACCATATATTTT. The encoded protein is CASSEWTGTGNTIYF.

This clone is a singleton in its sample. The CDR3 reads CASSLEGGRDTEAFF. In DNA, the CDR3 is TGCGCCAGCAGCTTGGAGGGGGGGCGCGACACTGAAGCTTTCTTT. J is TRBJ1-1 and V is TRBV5-1; D perhaps matches TRBD1 (6 bases). The germline V gene has CDR1 SGHRS and CDR2 YFSETQ. The CDR3 has 15 residues. The ends were cut back, 0 bases at V and 3 bases at J, with 12 bases in the middle.

This clone showed up just a few times. The chain uses TRBV9 and TRBJ2-3, with D maybe TRBD2 (5 bases). Trimming shortened V by 1 base and J by 1 base, and 10 bases separated the two germline ends. CDR1 SGDLS and CDR2 YYNGEE come from the germline V gene. This CDR3 contains 15 residues. CDR3 coding DNA: TGTGCCAGCAGCGTAAGGGAGTGGGGCACAGATACGCAGTATTTT. It specifies CASSVREWGTDTQYF.

The chain uses TRBV5-1 and TRBJ2-2; D gene ambiguous. The CDR3 loop spans 14 amino acids. Germline values: CDR1 SGHRS, CDR2 YFSETQ. The V end was cut by 0 bases, the J end by 3 bases, with 6 bases between. CDR3 loop: CASSLDGYTGELFF. CDR3 DNA sequence: TGCGCCAGCAGCTTGGACGGTTACACCGGGGAGCTGTTTTTT.

The gene calls are TRBV6-5 and TRBJ1-6; D gene ambiguous. CDR3 length equals 13 residues. V was shortened by 0 bases and J by 8 bases, with 5 bases between the two germline ends. CDR1 MNHEY and CDR2 SVGAGI come from the germline V gene. CDR3 in amino acids: CASSYSEYSPLHF. For the CDR3, the DNA is TGTGCCAGCAGTTACTCAGAGTATTCACCCCTCCACTTT.

The rearrangement uses TRBV7-8 and TRBJ1-2, with 10 bases lining up with TRBD1. There are 13 residues in the CDR3. Losses at the gene ends were 5 bases for V and 7 bases for J; bases not matched to a gene: 4. Germline loops: CDR1 SGHVS, CDR2 FQNEAQ. The CDR3 protein is CASSLGQGIGYTF. DNA of the CDR3: TGTGCCAGCAGCCTGGGACAGGGGATTGGCTACACCTTC.

This clone has more than one count but fewer than ten. This chain uses TRBV6-1 with TRBJ1-1; 7 bases map to TRBD1. This CDR3 spans 14 amino acids. Germline-derived CDR1 and CDR2 are MNHNS and SASEGT. V lost 11 bases to trimming and J lost 0 bases; unmatched junction nucleotides: 9. The CDR3 nucleotides are TGTGCCGGCACTGCCGGGACAGTGAACACTGAAGCTTTCTTT. As protein: CAGTAGTVNTEAFF.

The CDR3 region is CASSPLAGGTEAFF. CDR3 in DNA: TGTGCCAGCTCACCACTGGCAGGTGGCACTGAAGCTTTCTTT. This chain links TRBV18 with TRBJ1-1; D uncertain. The germline V gene encodes CDR1 KGHSH and CDR2 LQKENI. V lost 1 base to trimming and J lost 4 bases, with 10 bases between them. The CDR3 is 14 residues long.

This chain links TRBV10-3 with TRBJ2-3; the D gene is possibly TRBD2 (6 bases). Deletions cut 8 bases from V and 3 bases from J, with 15 bases between. Germline V gene sequence: CDR1 ENHRY, CDR2 SYGVKD. The CDR3 is made up of 14 amino acids. Written as DNA, the CDR3 is TGTGCCATCGGGCGGGGAGGCCCGACAGATACGCAGTATTTT. It yields the protein CAIGRGGPTDTQYF.

The V gene is TRBV19, the J gene TRBJ1-5; 10 nucleotides align to TRBD1. Germline values: CDR1 LNHDA, CDR2 SQIVND (reference sequence). The CDR3 loop spans 16 amino acids. The junction had 7 bases not matched to a gene; V was cut back by 5 bases and J by 3 bases. The CDR3 loop is CASSPGQGYINQPQHF. The CDR3 nucleotides are TGTGCCAGTAGTCCGGGACAGGGGTATATCAATCAGCCCCAGCATTTT.

V usage is TRBV6-5 and J usage is TRBJ1-2; D may be TRBD1 (6 bases). Trimming removed 6 bases at V and 9 bases at J, with 17 bases between. The germline gives CDR1 MNHEY, CDR2 SVGAGI. The CDR3 contains 13 residues. The CDR3 loop is CASSRNRERSYTF. The CDR3 DNA reads TGTGCCAGCAGCAGAAACAGGGAGAGGAGCTACACCTTC.

This clone came up a few times. The chain carries TRBV9 and TRBJ2-5; 7 bases agree with TRBD2. J was trimmed by 5 bases and V by 3 bases; bases with no gene match: 10. From germline, CDR1 is SGDLS and CDR2 YYNGEE. This CDR3 is built from 15 residues. The CDR3 DNA reads as TGTGCCAGCAGCGCCCGGGGAGGGGACGGGGAGACCCAGTACTTC. It translates to CASSARGGDGETQYF.

Worth noting for this clone: Other DNA sequences within the sample encode an identical CDR3. V is TRBV7-9 and J is TRBJ1-1, with D perhaps TRBD1 (6 bases). The germline gives CDR1 SEHNR, CDR2 FQNEAQ (reference sequence). V lost 2 bases and J lost 4, with 11 bases in between. CDR3 length: 14 residues. CDR3 region: CASSLSGGGTEAFF. CDR3 in DNA: TGTGCCAGCAGCTTATCGGGGGGCGGCACTGAAGCTTTCTTT.

This clone came up a few times. The chain carries TRBV6-1 and TRBJ2-7, with 8 positions matching TRBD1. V shed 6 bases and J 0 bases; nucleotides not matched to a gene: 4. Germline V gives CDR1 MNHNS, CDR2 SASEGT. CDR3 length: 14 amino acids. The CDR3 DNA reads TGTGCCAGCAGCCTGACAGGGGCCTCCTACGAGCAGTACTTC. Amino acids: CASSLTGASYEQYF.

The chain links TRBV6-5 to TRBJ1-6; 7 bases line up with TRBD1. Germline V gives CDR1 MNHEY, CDR2 SVGAGI. The length of the CDR3 is 15 residues. V lost 0 bases to trimming and J lost 8 bases; unmatched junction nucleotides: 4. CDR3 bases: TGTGCCAGCAGTTACTCCCCAGGGACAGATTCACCCCTCCACTTT. As protein: CASSYSPGTDSPLHF.

V is TRBV7-9 and J is TRBJ1-4, with 9 bases lining up with TRBD1. Germline CDR1 SEHNR, CDR2 FQNEAQ (reference sequence). The CDR3 loop spans 17 amino acids. The V segment lost 1 base and the J segment 8 bases; nucleotides outside the gene matches: 11. CDR3 loop: CASSLGPQGADREKLFF. In DNA form, the CDR3 reads TGTGCCAGCAGCTTAGGTCCACAGGGGGCAGATAGGGAAAAACTGTTTTTT. The complete variable domain, with remaining parts taken from reference TRBV7-9 and TRBJ1-4, reads DTGVSQNPRHKITKRGQNVTFRCDPISEHNRLYWYRQTLGQGPEFLTYFQNEAQLEKSRLLSDRFSAERPKGSFSTLEIQRTEQGDSAMYLCASSLGPQGADREKLFFGSGTQLSVL.

This chain joins TRBV7-3 and TRBJ2-2; perhaps TRBD2 as D (6 bases). CDR1 and CDR2 from the germline V gene are SGHTA and FQGTGA. The CDR3 loop spans 16 amino acids. The V gene lost 3 bases and the J gene lost 0 bases, with 11 bases spanning the gap. CDR3 nucleotides: TGTGCCAGCAGCTTTGGGGGGACCCCGAACACCGGGGAGCTGTTTTTT. Translated, it gives CASSFGGTPNTGELFF.

This rearrangement joins TRBV5-1 to TRBJ2-3; weak D call: TRBD1 (6 bases). The CDR3 is 17 residues long. V lost 3 bases and J lost 1, with 18 bases in between. CDR1 SGHRS and CDR2 YFSETQ come from the germline V gene. CDR3 coding DNA: TGCGCCAGCAGCTCGGAATTGGGGACACAACGCACAGATACGCAGTATTTT. As protein: CASSSELGTQRTDTQYF.

Details on this clone: The junction departs from germline at one end; a sequencing error may be responsible. Here the CDR3 DNA reads TGTGCCTGGAGTGTATTTAGCGGGGGGCCATACGATTTT. This translates into CAWSVFSGGPYDF. The V gene is TRBV30, the J gene TRBJ2-3; 10 bases map to TRBD2. This CDR3 is built from 13 residues. The germline CDR1 and CDR2 sequences are GTSNPN and SVGIG (reference sequence).

This clone was seen only once. The chain carries TRBV9 and TRBJ1-3; D remains ambiguous. Germline-derived CDR1 and CDR2 are SGDLS and YYNGEE. V lost 5 bases and J 1 base, leaving 7 bases between the germline ends. The CDR3 has 13 residues. The CDR3 sequence: CASSPVSGNTIYF. CDR3 bases: TGTGCCAGCAGTCCGGTTTCTGGAAACACCATATATTTT.

The V gene is TRBV4-3, the J gene TRBJ1-5, with unresolved D. This CDR3 has 15 amino acids. V lost 0 bases to trimming and J lost 2 bases, with 8 bases between them. The V gene's germline CDR1 is LGHNA and CDR2 YSLEER. CDR3 nucleotide sequence: TGCGCCAGCAGCCAAGATTGGGGAGGCAATCAGCCCCAGCATTTT. Residues: CASSQDWGGNQPQHF.